The 11 T cell receptor beta chains below all came from one sample that was sequenced in a study of T cell clonality in common variable immunodeficiency. Study-wide findings and caveats: Reportedly, TCR beta sequences from common variable immunodeficiency showed fewer deletions and N-nucleotide insertions.

The protocol was immunoSEQ multiplex PCR, while the TCRdb copy is restricted to in-frame clones and leaves out a portion. The sample is made up of 20,000 to 25,000 clones, none counted only once. No antigens are known for them. The source material was peripheral blood mononuclear cells. These receptors originate from a human donor with common variable immunodeficiency.

This clone was detected many times. The CDR3 end falls 3 residues outside the read, so it is completed with the germline J gene. The chain employs TRBV4-1 and TRBJ2-3, with 11 nucleotides matching TRBD1. Germline trimming cut 5 bases from V and 3 bases from J; bases unmatched to any gene: 7. The CDR3 spans 16 residues. Germline CDR1 MGHRA, CDR2 YSYEKL. The CDR3: CASSVRTGGLTDTQYF. The CDR3 DNA, read in part, is TGCGCCAGCAGCGTTCGGACAGGGGGCCTGACAGATACG.

This clone was found many times. The CDR3 extends 3 residues past the end of the read, so its final part is completed from the germline J gene. V usage is TRBV7-9 and J usage is TRBJ1-1; D uncertain. The germline gives CDR1 SEHNR, CDR2 FQNEAQ (reference sequence). Between the trimmed V and J ends, which lost 3 bases and 4 bases, there was a span of 9 bases. The length of the CDR3 is 13 residues. The CDR3 region is CASSFTPGTEAFF. Partial CDR3 DNA: TGTGCCAGCAGCTTTACCCCCGGCACTGAA.

This clone was detected many times. With the read ending 3 residues before the CDR3 end, the germline J gene is used to fill in that end. V is TRBV18 and J is TRBJ2-5, with D maybe TRBD1 (6 bases). Germline lookup yields CDR1 KGHSH and CDR2 LQKENI. CDR3 length: 15 amino acids. V shed 1 base and J shed 3 bases, with 12 bases lying between them. CDR3 sequence: CASSPLGAVKETQYF. The sequenced CDR3 bases are TGTGCCAGCTCACCACTGGGGGCAGTGAAAGAGACC.

This clone was seen repeatedly, ten times or more. With the read ending 3 residues before the CDR3 end, the germline J gene is used to fill in that end. The chain combines TRBV7-8 with TRBJ2-5; 7 positions match TRBD2. CDR3 length: 13 amino acids. Germline V CDR1 and CDR2: SGHVS, FQNEAQ. V dropped 7 bases and J dropped 5; count of bases not matched to a gene: 7. CDR3 bases read: TGTGCCAGCAACGATTGGGGGGGGGAGACC. This codes for CASNDWGGET. Given in full, the CDR3 is CASNDWGGETQYF. Filled out from reference TRBV7-8 and TRBJ2-5, the complete variable domain reads GAGVSQSPRYKVAKRGQDVALRCDPISGHVSLFWYQQALGQGPEFLTYFQNEAQLDKSGLPSDRFFAERPEGSVSTLKIQRTQQEDSAVYLCASNDWGGETQYFGPGTRLLVL.

This clone was seen many times. The missing CDR3 end, 3 residues past where the read stops, is filled in from the germline J gene. The chain joins TRBV6-2 or TRBV6-3 to TRBJ2-3; TRBD2 agrees at 9 bases. The germline gives CDR1 MNHEY, CDR2 SVGEGT. V lost 6 bases to trimming and J lost 3 bases; unmatched junction nucleotides: 4. The CDR3 has 14 residues. CDR3 DNA (partial): TGTGCCAGCAGGCGGGGGGGCCTTACAGATACG. This codes for CASRRGGLTDT. The full-length CDR3 reads as CASRRGGLTDTQYF.

The sample holds many counts of this clone. The read comes to an end 3 residues before the CDR3 does, leaving the germline J gene to fill in the end. J is TRBJ1-3 and V is TRBV5-1; 7 bases line up with TRBD1. V lost 4 bases and J lost 0; bases outside the gene matches: 16. The germline V gene encodes CDR1 SGHRS and CDR2 YFSETQ. The CDR3 totals 19 residues. The CDR3 is CASSGSTGTHINSGNTIYF. CDR3 DNA (partial): TGCGCCAGCAGCGGATCGACAGGGACCCACATCAACTCTGGAAACACC.

This clone showed up many times. The missing CDR3 end, 3 residues past where the read stops, is filled in from the germline J gene. The gene calls are TRBV29-1 and TRBJ2-1; no definite D call. This CDR3 has 15 residues. Germline V gene sequence: CDR1 SQVTM, CDR2 ANQGSEA. The V end was cut by 5 bases, the J end by 2 bases, with 16 bases between. The CDR3 loop is CSVYQGGPAYNEQFF. The sequenced part of the CDR3 DNA is TGCAGCGTTTATCAAGGTGGGCCAGCCTACAATGAG.

This clone was recorded at least ten times. The CDR3 end lies 3 residues beyond the end of the read and is filled in from the germline J gene. The chain is built from TRBV6-2 or TRBV6-3 and TRBJ2-7; 9 positions match TRBD2. The CDR3 extends over 14 amino acids. With V trimmed by 6 bases and J by 2 bases, 5 bases remained unmatched. CDR1 is MNHEY and CDR2 is SVGEGT in the germline V gene. The covered CDR3 bases are TGTGCCAGCAGCATAGCGGGAGTAACCTACGAG. As protein: CASSIAGVTYE. The whole CDR3 protein reads CASSIAGVTYEQYF.

The sample holds many counts of this clone. The read falls 3 residues short of the CDR3 end, and the missing part is taken from the germline J gene. This rearrangement joins TRBV10-3 to TRBJ2-1, with a possible D match to TRBD2 (6 bases). The germline V gene encodes CDR1 ENHRY and CDR2 SYGVKD. The V gene lost 4 bases and the J gene lost 5 bases, with 12 bases spanning the gap. This CDR3 is built from 14 residues. The CDR3 here is CAISGQGGNNEQFF. The CDR3 bases that were read are TGTGCCATCAGTGGCCAGGGAGGCAACAATGAG.

This clone was found many times. The DNA ends 3 residues before the CDR3 does, and the rest of the CDR3 is filled in from the germline J gene. The chain employs TRBV7-3 and TRBJ2-2; D possibly corresponds to TRBD1 (5 bases). The CDR3 sequence is 13 residues long. Trimming shortened V by 5 bases and J by 6 bases, and 10 bases separated the two germline ends. Germline assignment: CDR1 SGHTA and CDR2 FQGTGA. CDR3 sequence: CASSPTGSGELFF. CDR3 bases read: TGTGCCAGCAGCCCTACAGGATCCGGGGAG.

This clone was seen many times. The CDR3 is cut off 3 residues early in the read; its end comes from the germline J gene. The J gene is TRBJ2-3, the V gene TRBV30, with 9 bases fitting TRBD2. Germline-derived CDR1 and CDR2 are GTSNPN and SVGIG (reference sequence). This CDR3 comprises 15 residues. The V gene end was trimmed by 5 bases and the J gene end by 7 bases; junction bases not matched to a gene: 13. Here the CDR3 reads CAWDFSGGRANTQYF. The covered CDR3 bases are TGTGCCTGGGACTTTAGCGGGGGAAGGGCGAATACG.